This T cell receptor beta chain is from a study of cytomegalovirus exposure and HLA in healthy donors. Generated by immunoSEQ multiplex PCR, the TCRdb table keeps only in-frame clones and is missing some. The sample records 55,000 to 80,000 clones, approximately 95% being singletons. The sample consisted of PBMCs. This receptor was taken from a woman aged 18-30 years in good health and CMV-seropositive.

CDR3 in amino acids: CASRRGGSEKLFF. Here the CDR3 DNA reads TGCGCCAGCCGGCGGGGGGGGAGTGAAAAACTGTTTTTT. The rearrangement links TRBV10-2 to TRBJ1-4, with a weak D call TRBD1 (5 bases). Germline values: CDR1 WSHSY, CDR2 SAAADI. The ends were cut back, 8 bases at V and 7 bases at J, with 14 bases in the middle. CDR3 length: 13 amino acids.